This T cell receptor beta chain came from a study of blood T cell repertoires in COVID-19. Study context: From T cells, B-cell-depleted T cells, or PBMCs came the material, which was cDNA or gDNA.

After removal of 4 bases from V and 3 bases from J, the junction contained 6 bases not matched to a gene. This CDR3 contains 16 residues. The germline V gene has CDR1 MGHRA and CDR2 YSYEKL. Seattle patients were enrolled during active infection and followed longitudinally. Method: immunoSEQ multiplex PCR; TCRdb's copy keeps in-frame clones and lacks some. The sample gives approximately 110,000 clones, more than 80% of which show up once; approximately 3% is in the top ten. Sequencing input: peripheral blood. The chain is built from TRBV4-1 and TRBJ2-1; TRBD2 agrees at 10 bases. The sequence was collected from a woman older than 75 with COVID-19, enrolled during active disease. The CDR3 region is CASSPPASGSYNEQFF. CDR3 coding DNA: TGCGCCAGCAGCCCCCCGGCTAGCGGGAGCTACAATGAGCAGTTCTTC.